This T cell receptor (beta chain) was found in a study of T and B cells in COVID-19 patients. Study at large: The recovered cohort's median age was roughly 31 years, versus approximately 63 years in active infection.

Study outcomes and limitations: Few blood samples existed from mildly ill patients during symptoms or early in severe cases. In COVID-19 patients, T cell receptor beta variable and joining gene use was reportedly strongly skewed.

The table lists this clonotype with a few counts. As yet, its antigen is unknown. The V and J ends lost 5 bases and 4 bases, in that order; junction bases with no gene match: 15. CDR3 length: 17 residues. CDR1 is SEHNR, CDR2 FQNEAQ, per germline (reference sequence). TRB was amplified from about 260-540 ng of blood genomic DNA. TRB rearrangements were amplified by multiplex PCR with BIOMED2 TRB-A/B primers. TCRdb re-called the multiplex PCR reads with MiXCR, one entry per CDR3 protein. The sample holds around 12,000 distinct CDR3 sequences; approximately 29% are singletons and the top ten take about 30%.

The TCR comes from a human donor who had recovered from COVID-19. Sequenced: blood. This chain connects TRBV7-9 to TRBJ2-3, with 7 nucleotides matching TRBD1. DNA of the CDR3: TGTGCCAGCAGCGACAGTACGACAGGGATGGGGTCAGATACGCAGTATTTT. Protein: CASSDSTTGMGSDTQYF.